This T cell receptor (beta chain) was observed in a study of TIL therapy for anti-PD-1-resistant metastatic lung cancer (dated by TCRdb to the early 2020s). In terms of the full investigation: Enrolled patients had a median age of approximately 49 years (range about 38-80) and a median tumor PD-L1 proportion score of 4.5% to 6.5%. Most of the cohort had lung adenocarcinoma, several tumors were EGFR-mutant and two were ALK-rearranged, and half of the patients were current or former smokers. A median non-synonymous tumor mutation burden of approximately 1.4 mutations per megabase was determined across the cohort by whole-exome sequencing. T cell receptor beta sequencing of tumor and peripheral blood served to follow clonotypes across the tumor, the expanded TIL product, and serial blood samples. Beyond this particular receptor, the publication reports: The study protocol defined all tumor marker inferences as exploratory. Higher clonality and lower diversity were observed in expanded TIL cultures than in baseline intratumoral T cells (median clonality around 5.7% vs 31%, p < 0.0001). Clonal turnover during TIL culture was high, and many clones enriched in the product were not detected in the baseline tumor, suggesting clonal contraction rather than faithful expansion. Because the cohort was highly selected, with more treatment-naive, never-smoker and oncogene-addicted patients than is typical, generalizability is limited.

The immunoSEQ v3 hsTCRB kit was used to amplify TCR beta CDR3 regions from genomic DNA through bias-controlled multiplex PCR. TCR libraries were sequenced on an Illumina NextSeq 500 to about 2 million read pairs for survey level or roughly 4.5-6 million for deep level. The paper's data handling went like this. Clonality was reported by immunoSEQ Analyzer software, which also assigned V, D and J genes and filtered out non-productive sequences. Repertoires were compared by productive Simpson clonality and by the Morisita overlap index of productive TRB rearrangements between infused TIL and blood. TCRdb obtained this table from immuneACCESS and retained in-frame rearrangements with V and J assigned. These tables miss some clones; where compared with another copy, unresolved V genes account for less than half of the shortfall, and the remainder is unexplained. The DNA gave D and trimming, while V, J and clone size come from that table. Recorded for this sample are about 95,000 clones; roughly two thirds of them occurred a single time. The ten largest account for approximately 11% of the sample.

This specimen's time point label, interpreted: pre-treatment sample, taken before nivolumab and TIL therapy. Baseline tumor samples were excised metastases, mostly pleural nodules or supraclavicular lymph nodes, from the same resection used to grow TIL. Tumors were harvested prior to any PD-1/PD-L1 blockade, after which nivolumab was administered to patients, and lymphodepletion, expanded TIL infusion and IL-2 were given to patients who progressed. Adults with stage 4 NSCLC were enrolled in a dual-center phase I trial from October 2017 to January 2020. Samples were obtained from a single-arm, open-label phase I trial in which tumor-infiltrating lymphocyte therapy with nivolumab was evaluated in advanced non-small cell lung cancer. For each resected tumor, portions were snap-frozen in liquid nitrogen and kept at -80 degrees C. Using laser-capture macrodissection, tumor regions of interest were selected on H&E sections, then pulverized into approximately 15 mg aliquots and extracted using Qiagen Allprep kits.

The junction shows trimming of 0 bases on V and 1 base on J, plus 10 bases between the germline ends. Its CDR3 holds 17 amino acids, cysteine through phenylalanine. Solely the CDR3 DNA is kept, with 51 bases framed from the first base. The germline V gene gives CDR1 as LGHNA and CDR2 as YNFKEQ. Regarding this clone: Its specific antigen is unknown. Base qualities are not recorded, but no much larger clone differs from it by a single base.

The chain is encoded by TRBV4-2 joined to TRBJ2-6; the D gene is unclear. Source: tumor tissue, taken at baseline. The source is a person aged 25-80 years with non-small cell lung cancer. The bases are TGTGCCAGCAGCCAAGATGTTCGGCGATCTGGGGCCAACGTCCTGACTTTC. Translated, it gives CASSQDVRRSGANVLTF.